What follows describes a single TCR beta chain. The iRepertoire nested amplicon-rescue multiplex PCR amplified TCR alpha and beta CDR3s from RNA. Via MiXCR, TCRdb re-called the multiplex PCR reads, giving one row per CDR3 protein. The sample lists about 130,000 distinct CDR3 sequences, about 22% occurring once. This record belongs to a study of glioma-infiltrating T cells. CDR3 length: 14 residues. V lost 1 base to trimming and J lost 5 bases; unmatched junction nucleotides: 0. Germline-derived CDR1 and CDR2 are LGHDT and YNNKEL (reference sequence). Sequenced: glioma tissue, nonneoplastic brain tissue, or PBMCs (not recorded which). The chain carries TRBV3-1 and TRBJ2-5; TRBD2 aligns across 11 bases. The receptor comes from a human donor with low-grade glioma or glioblastoma, undergoing nonglioma brain surgery, or in good health (not recorded which). CDR3 coding DNA: TGTGCCAGCAGCCAAGGACTAGCGGGGGAGACCCAGTACTTC. It yields the protein CASSQGLAGETQYF.